The present T cell receptor (beta chain) was sequenced within a study of beta chain features in type 1 diabetes. Whole-study results and caveats: Shortening that was moderate but significant affected the TCRB CDR3s of Type 1 diabetes patients in all four CD4+ subsets. VDJ junctions in type 1 diabetes patients carried more deletions and fewer insertions.

The investigators reverse transcribed all of the isolated RNA, so they sequenced expressed TCRB transcripts. Sequenced by immunoSEQ multiplex PCR; TCRdb stores in-frame clones only, minus some. The sample carries some 360,000 clones, around 20% recorded once. This clone was observed a handful of times. The antigen is not known. The CDR3 spans 14 residues. V was cut by 0 bases and J by 1 base, with 7 bases left in between. Germline assignment: CDR1 SGDLS and CDR2 YYNGEE. The source is a woman aged 18-30 years in good health. The rearrangement uses TRBV9 and TRBJ1-2; D is unresolved. Specimen: naive CD4+ T cells from blood. CDR3 residues: CASSVGSVNYGYTF. For the CDR3, the DNA is TGTGCCAGCAGCGTAGGGAGCGTTAACTATGGCTACACCTTC.